The rows below give T cell receptor beta chains drawn from one sample of a study of T cells in Graves' hyperthyroidism and ophthalmopathy. TCRdb processed the multiplex PCR reads anew with MiXCR; each CDR3 protein has one entry. This sample carries about 480,000 distinct CDR3 sequences, approximately 22% of them seen once, and the ten largest clones take 45% to 55%. The specimen was blood. These receptors were taken from a woman in her seventies with Graves' ophthalmopathy. Both conserved end residues are part of each CDR3. The order of the fields is CDR3 length, J gene, D gene, V gene, CDR3 protein. The D gene is left open where the match is weak.

15 TRBJ2-3 NA TRBV27 CASSLGQANTDTQYF
15 TRBJ2-1 NA TRBV7-2 CASSQAEYSYNEQFF
11 TRBJ2-3 NA TRBV6-2/TRBV6-3 CASAITDTQYF
13 TRBJ1-1 NA TRBV20-1 CSARDPAGTEAFF
13 TRBJ1-5 NA TRBV12-3/TRBV12-4 CASASRENQPQHF
13 TRBJ2-3 NA TRBV5-1 CASSLALRDTQYF
14 TRBJ2-2 TRBD2 TRBV10-1 CAEETSGSTGELFF
15 TRBJ2-2 TRBD1 TRBV30 CAWSVRTGFPGELFF
15 TRBJ1-2 NA TRBV12-5 CASGLVAGTNYGYTF
14 TRBJ1-4 NA TRBV19 CASSIKGSNEKLFF
14 TRBJ2-3 NA TRBV20-1 CSSPTRVTTDTQYF
16 TRBJ2-2 NA TRBV3-1 CASSQAGTVGTGELFF
14 TRBJ2-7 NA TRBV2 CASSEGRVIGEQYF
14 TRBJ2-1 NA TRBV6-6 CASSYTGTYNEQFF
14 TRBJ2-7 TRBD1 TRBV9 CASPALGQDYEQYF
15 TRBJ2-1 TRBD2 TRBV5-1 CASSHTSGRLNEQFF
12 TRBJ2-7 NA TRBV20-1 CSARDVRDEQYF
16 TRBJ2-5 NA TRBV27 CASSLQGLPNQETQYF
11 TRBJ2-3 NA TRBV30 CAWAGGDTQYF
13 TRBJ1-1 NA TRBV3-1 CASSPGTRGKAFF
14 TRBJ1-1 TRBD1 TRBV2 CASRVGQGAGEAFF
15 TRBJ2-3 NA TRBV7-7 CASSLGVGPEDTQYF
14 TRBJ2-2 TRBD2 TRBV20-1 CSANLAERPGELFF
13 TRBJ2-7 NA TRBV11-3 CASSFVGAQRQYF